The clone carrying this T cell receptor (beta chain) was observed many times. Its specificity is unknown. The sample originates from a study of response to subunit inactivated influenza vaccine. V was pared by 3 bases and J by 5 bases, with 9 bases between. The CDR3 has 13 amino acids. TCRdb used MiXCR to reprocess the RT-PCR reads, holding one entry per CDR3 protein. There are hundreds of thousands of distinct CDR3 sequences in the sample; around 10% occur only once, and 11% lies in the top ten. Points from the study as a whole: Few additional T cells are recruited per seasonal influenza vaccination, authors suggested.

The same data also contributed to another study, on T cells expressing NK-cell markers. That paper notes: What made the TCR beta cDNA was 5'RACE template switching with UMIs. HCMV seropositivity marked seven of the eight sequenced donors; one was seronegative. There remained a lack of clarity about HCMV specificity of expanded NKG2C+ T cell clones.

The material was PBMCs from blood, obtained on the day of vaccination. The chain combines TRBV12-3 or TRBV12-4 with TRBJ2-3; D call uncertain. The TCR sequence derives from a man in his forties or fifties who received an inactivated influenza vaccine. The CDR3 DNA follows: TGTGCCAGCAGTTTGAGTCACGGAGATACGCAGTATTTT. Its protein is CASSLSHGDTQYF.